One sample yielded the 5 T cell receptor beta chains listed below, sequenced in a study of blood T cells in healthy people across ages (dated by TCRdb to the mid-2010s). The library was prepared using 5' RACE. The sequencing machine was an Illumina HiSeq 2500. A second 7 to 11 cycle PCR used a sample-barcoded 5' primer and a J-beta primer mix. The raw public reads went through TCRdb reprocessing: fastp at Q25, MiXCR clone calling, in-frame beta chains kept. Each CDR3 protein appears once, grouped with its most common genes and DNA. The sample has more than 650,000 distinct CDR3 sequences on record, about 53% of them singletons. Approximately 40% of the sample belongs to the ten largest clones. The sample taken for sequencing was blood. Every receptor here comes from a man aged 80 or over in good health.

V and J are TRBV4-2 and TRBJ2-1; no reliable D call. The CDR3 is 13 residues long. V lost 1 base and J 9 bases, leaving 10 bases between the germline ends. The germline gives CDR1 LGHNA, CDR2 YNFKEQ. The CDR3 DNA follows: TGTGCCAGCAGCCAAGTTGGGCGACCTGAGCAGTTCTTC. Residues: CASSQVGRPEQFF.

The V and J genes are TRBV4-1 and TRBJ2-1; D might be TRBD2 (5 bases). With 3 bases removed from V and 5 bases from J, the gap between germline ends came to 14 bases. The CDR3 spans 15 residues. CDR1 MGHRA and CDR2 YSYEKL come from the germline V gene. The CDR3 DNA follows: TGCGCCAGCAGCCATCAACTAGTCACCCACAATGAGCAGTTCTTC. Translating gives CASSHQLVTHNEQFF.

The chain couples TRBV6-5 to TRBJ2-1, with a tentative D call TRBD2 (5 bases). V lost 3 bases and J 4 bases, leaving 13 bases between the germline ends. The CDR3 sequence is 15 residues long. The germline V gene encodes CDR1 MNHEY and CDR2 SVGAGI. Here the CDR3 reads CASSYSSGDYNEQFF. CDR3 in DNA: TGTGCCAGCAGTTATTCCAGCGGAGATTACAATGAGCAGTTCTTC.

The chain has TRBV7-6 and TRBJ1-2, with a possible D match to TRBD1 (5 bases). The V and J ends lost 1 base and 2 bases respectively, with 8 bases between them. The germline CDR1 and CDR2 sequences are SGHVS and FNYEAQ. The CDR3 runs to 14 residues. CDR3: CASSLDSGNYGYTF. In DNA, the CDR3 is TGTGCCAGCAGCTTAGATTCAGGGAACTATGGCTACACCTTC. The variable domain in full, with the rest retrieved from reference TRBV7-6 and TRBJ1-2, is GAGVSQSPRYKVTKRGQDVALRCDPISGHVSLYWYRQALGQGPEFLTYFNYEAQQDKSGLPNDRFSAERPEGSISTLTIQRTEQRDSAMYRCASSLDSGNYGYTFGSGTRLTVV.

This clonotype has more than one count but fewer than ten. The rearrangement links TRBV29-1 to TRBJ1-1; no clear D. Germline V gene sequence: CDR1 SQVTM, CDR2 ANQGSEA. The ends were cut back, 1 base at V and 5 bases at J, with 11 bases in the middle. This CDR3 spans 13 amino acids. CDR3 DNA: TGCAGCGTTGAAGGAAACCTGTGGACTGAAGCTTTCTTT. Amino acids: CSVEGNLWTEAFF.